Below, 28 T cell receptor beta chains from the same sample are listed, as sequenced in a study of blood T cell repertoires in COVID-19. Some clones are missing from TCRdb's copy, which holds only in-frame ones; the method was immunoSEQ multiplex PCR. The repertoire holds about 490,000 clones, with 75% to 90% as singletons. Sequences were obtained from peripheral blood. The receptors derive from a human donor in a cohort sampled during active COVID-19.

The count of this clone is one. The chain links TRBV7-2 to TRBJ2-1; perhaps TRBD1 as D (6 bases). V was trimmed by 5 bases and J by 5 bases, leaving 13 bases between them. The CDR3 extends over 14 amino acids. The V gene's germline CDR1 is SGHTA and CDR2 FQGNSA. The DNA of the CDR3 is TGTGCCAGCAGCGTAGGACAGTTACACAATGAGCAGTTCTTC. Translating gives CASSVGQLHNEQFF. The whole variable domain, remainder taken from reference TRBV7-2 and TRBJ2-1, is GAGVSQSPSNKVTEKGKDVELRCDPISGHTALYWYRQSLGQGLEFLIYFQGNSAPDKSGLPSDRFSAERTGGSVSTLTIQRTQQEDSAVYLCASSVGQLHNEQFFGPGTRLTVL.

The V call is TRBV7-2, the J call TRBJ2-7, with D maybe TRBD2 (6 bases). Germline V gene sequence: CDR1 SGHTA, CDR2 FQGNSA. V was cut by 6 bases and J by 6 bases, with 18 bases left in between. The CDR3 is 14 amino acids. CDR3 region: CASSFTTSMGEQYF. The CDR3, as DNA: TGTGCCAGCAGTTTTACGACTAGTATGGGCGAGCAGTACTTC.

The rearrangement links TRBV6-6 to TRBJ2-1; weak D call: TRBD1 (5 bases). The CDR3 is 12 amino acids. Trimming removed 6 bases from V and 12 bases from J, with 15 bases in between. The V gene's germline CDR1 is MNHNY and CDR2 SVGAGI (reference sequence). The CDR3 loop is CASRSQGWRQFF. The DNA for the CDR3 is TGTGCCAGCAGGTCCCAGGGATGGAGGCAGTTCTTC.

V is TRBV4-1 and J is TRBJ2-3; D may be TRBD2 (6 bases). Germline V CDR1 and CDR2: MGHRA, YSYEKL. This CDR3 has 15 amino acids. The V and J ends lost 2 bases and 0 bases respectively, with 9 bases between them. The CDR3 coding sequence is TGCGCCAGCAGCCAACTAGGACTAAGCACAGATACGCAGTATTTT. This gives the protein CASSQLGLSTDTQYF.

This rearrangement joins TRBV4-1 to TRBJ2-7; 10 bases align to TRBD1. Per the germline V gene, CDR1 is MGHRA and CDR2 is YSYEKL. This CDR3 region has 16 residues. J was trimmed by 5 bases and V by 1 base; bases with no gene match: 8. The CDR3, as DNA: TGCGCCAGCAGCCAAGTACCGACAGGGGGCACACACGAGCAGTACTTC. Its translation: CASSQVPTGGTHEQYF.

V gene TRBV5-1 combines with J gene TRBJ1-1; maybe TRBD1 (5 bases). V lost 4 bases and J lost 7, with 11 bases in between. Germline V gene lookup returns CDR1 SGHRS and CDR2 YFSETQ. CDR3 length: 12 residues. CDR3 region: CASSRGSDEAFF. In DNA, the CDR3 is TGCGCCAGCAGCCGGGGGTCGGATGAAGCTTTCTTT.

The chain combines TRBV3-1 (or the pseudogene TRBV3-2) with TRBJ2-1; D is possibly TRBD2 (6 bases). In germline, CDR1 is LGHDT, CDR2 YNNKEL (reference sequence). The CDR3 runs 14 residues. V was pared by 4 bases and J by 7 bases, with 14 bases between. CDR3 coding DNA: TGTGCCAGCAGCCCGAGGGCGGGGCGTAATGAGCAGTTCTTC. Its protein product is CASSPRAGRNEQFF.

The chain joins TRBV11-2 to TRBJ1-1; 7 positions match TRBD1. Germline V gene data show CDR1 as SGHAT and CDR2 as FQNNGV. The CDR3 is made up of 13 amino acids. V lost 5 bases to trimming and J lost 4 bases; unmatched junction nucleotides: 4. CDR3 amino acids: CASSNRGGTEAFF. The CDR3 DNA reads as TGTGCCAGCAGCAACAGGGGTGGCACTGAAGCTTTCTTT.

The chain uses TRBV4-2 and TRBJ2-3; TRBD2 matches at 12 bases. V lost 1 base and J lost 6; bases outside the gene matches: 5. The CDR3 covers 16 residues. From germline, CDR1 is LGHNA and CDR2 YNFKEQ. CDR3 loop: CASSQVPLAGGDTQYF. CDR3 sequence (DNA): TGTGCCAGCAGCCAAGTCCCCCTAGCGGGGGGGGATACGCAGTATTTT.

The chain is built from TRBV6-5 and TRBJ1-3; no firm D call. V was shortened by 7 bases and J by 4 bases, with 5 bases between the two germline ends. CDR3 length: 11 amino acids. Per the germline V gene, CDR1 is MNHEY and CDR2 is SVGAGI. Written as DNA, the CDR3 is TGTGCCAGCATACGGGGAAACACCATATATTTT. Translating it yields CASIRGNTIYF.

This chain joins TRBV18 and TRBJ2-7, with 8 bases aligning to TRBD2. V lost 6 bases, J lost 6 bases, and 16 bases stayed unmatched. Germline V gene lookup returns CDR1 KGHSH and CDR2 LQKENI. The CDR3 is made up of 16 amino acids. This CDR3 is CASSLSGNSGIGEQYF. The DNA of the CDR3 is TGTGCCAGCTCTCTTTCGGGGAATAGCGGGATAGGCGAGCAGTACTTC.

The chain is built from TRBV28 and TRBJ2-7; no reliable D call. Trimming took off 4 bases at V and 3 bases at J, with 4 bases between the two ends. Germline V gives CDR1 MDHEN, CDR2 SYDVKM. The CDR3 is 11 amino acids. As DNA, the CDR3 is TGTGCCAGCAGTTCATTCTACGAGCAGTACTTC. Protein: CASSSFYEQYF.

V is TRBV27 and J is TRBJ1-2; 8 bases align to TRBD1. In germline, CDR1 is MNHEY, CDR2 SMNVEV (reference sequence). The CDR3 is 16 amino acids. The V and J ends lost 4 bases and 9 bases, in that order; junction bases with no gene match: 16. The CDR3 bases are TGTGCCAGCAGTTCCCAATTATTACGACAGGGGCGACGCTACACCTTC. Translated: CASSSQLLRQGRRYTF.

The V and J genes are TRBV6-1 and TRBJ1-5; 7 bases align to TRBD1. Unmatched junction bases numbered 9, after V lost 4 bases and J lost 3 bases. The CDR3 is 16 residues long. Germline V gene sequence: CDR1 MNHNS, CDR2 SASEGT. The CDR3 loop is CASSGPRDSLNQPQHF. CDR3 DNA sequence: TGTGCCAGCAGTGGCCCGAGGGACAGCCTCAATCAGCCCCAGCATTTT.

The rearrangement uses TRBV19 and TRBJ2-1; 8 nucleotides agree with TRBD2. Germline assignment: CDR1 LNHDA and CDR2 SQIVND (reference sequence). This CDR3 has 15 amino acids. V was pared by 7 bases and J by 9 bases, with 14 bases of the junction left unmatched. The CDR3 DNA is TGTGCCAGTACCGGGGGGGCTAGCGGAGCGGCTGAGCAGTTCTTC. Encoded protein: CASTGGASGAAEQFF.

The chain combines TRBV27 with TRBJ1-1; TRBD1 is a possible D gene (5 bases). Germline CDR1 and CDR2: MNHEY and SMNVEV (reference sequence). This CDR3 is built from 13 residues. V was trimmed by 2 bases and J by 12 bases, leaving 16 bases between them. The CDR3: CASSLGSGYKTFF. The CDR3 DNA follows: TGTGCCAGCAGTTTAGGTTCAGGGTATAAGACTTTCTTT.

The chain has TRBV6-6 and TRBJ1-2, with 7 positions matching TRBD1. With V trimmed by 8 bases and J by 0 bases, 3 bases remained unmatched. CDR1 and CDR2 from the germline V gene are MNHNY and SVGAGI (reference sequence). The CDR3 runs to 13 residues. The CDR3 here is CASGGQSNYGYTF. DNA of the CDR3: TGTGCCAGCGGGGGACAGTCTAACTATGGCTACACCTTC.

This clone appeared once. This chain connects TRBV28 to TRBJ1-1, with D possibly TRBD1 on 6 matching bases. The V gene's germline CDR1 is MDHEN and CDR2 SYDVKM. With 3 bases removed from V and 0 bases from J, the gap between germline ends came to 8 bases. There are 14 residues in the CDR3. As DNA, the CDR3 is TGTGCCAGCAGTTTTGGGGGCCTGAACACTGAAGCTTTCTTT. Translation: CASSFGGLNTEAFF.

Worth noting for this clone: This CDR3 is also generated by other DNA sequences in the sample. The CDR3 loop reads CASSVSGTDTQYF. CDR3 DNA sequence: TGTGCCAGCAGCGTATCAGGGACAGATACGCAGTATTTT. The genes are TRBV9 and TRBJ2-3; possible D gene TRBD1, 5 bases. The germline V gene has CDR1 SGDLS and CDR2 YYNGEE. The length of the CDR3 is 13 residues. V lost 1 base and J 3 bases, leaving 6 bases between the germline ends. Full variable domain (remainder filled in from reference TRBV9 and TRBJ2-3): DSGVTQTPKHLITATGQRVTLRCSPRSGDLSVYWYQQSLDQGLQFLIQYYNGEERAKGNILERFSAQQFPDLHSELNLSSLELGDSALYFCASSVSGTDTQYFGPGTRLTVL.

The chain links TRBV10-3 to TRBJ1-2; D perhaps matches TRBD1 (6 bases). The CDR3 contains 15 residues. Germline CDR1 and CDR2: ENHRY and SYGVKD. Trimming cost V 6 bases and J 6 bases, with 20 bases left between them. The DNA for the CDR3 is TGTGCCATCAGGGGGGACACGTCTACCCCCCATGGCTACACCTTC. It is translated as CAIRGDTSTPHGYTF.

This clone was seen only once. V is TRBV2 and J is TRBJ1-2; TRBD1 is a possible D gene (5 bases). This CDR3 comprises 14 residues. Germline V gene sequence: CDR1 SNHLY, CDR2 FYNNEI. Trimming left V 7 bases short and J 6 bases short, with 18 bases between. The CDR3 nucleotides read TGTGCCAGCAAACTGGAGGGGCCAAGGGATGGCTACACCTTC. This encodes CASKLEGPRDGYTF.

The chain carries TRBV7-6 and TRBJ2-1; D might be TRBD2 (5 bases). V dropped 2 bases and J dropped 5 bases, with 19 bases sitting between them. This CDR3 contains 17 residues. Per the germline V gene, CDR1 is SGHVS and CDR2 is FNYEAQ. The CDR3 loop reads CASSLQPSRRNNNEQFF. CDR3 bases: TGTGCCAGCAGCTTACAGCCTAGCAGACGAAATAACAATGAGCAGTTCTTC.

This clone was picked up many times. The chain is built from TRBV7-3 and TRBJ2-1; TRBD2 is a possible D gene (5 bases). The V and J ends lost 6 bases and 7 bases respectively, with 13 bases between them. CDR1 and CDR2 from the germline V gene are SGHTA and FQGTGA. This CDR3 is built from 13 residues. CDR3 bases: TGTGCCAGCAGTAATGACCCGGGGAATGAGCAGTTCTTC. Protein product: CASSNDPGNEQFF.

This chain links TRBV5-1 with TRBJ1-3, with 8 bases aligning to TRBD1. CDR3 length: 18 amino acids. Germline V gene lookup returns CDR1 SGHRS and CDR2 YFSETQ. With V trimmed by 0 bases and J by 4 bases, 12 bases remained unmatched. The CDR3 DNA is TGCGCCAGCAGCTTGGGGGACAGGACATTGACTGGAGGAAACACCATATATTTT. The encoded protein is CASSLGDRTLTGGNTIYF.

The chain couples TRBV7-2 to TRBJ1-2; 8 bases align to TRBD1. This CDR3 is 15 amino acids long. Germline values: CDR1 SGHTA, CDR2 FQGNSA. J lost 7 bases, V lost 5 bases, and 12 bases had no gene match. CDR3 sequence (DNA): TGTGCCAGCAGCCTGACGGGGCAGGGGGCGCTTGGCTACACCTTC. It specifies CASSLTGQGALGYTF.

This chain connects TRBV19 to TRBJ2-3; 9 bases are shared with TRBD2. The CDR3 length is 15 residues. The ends lost 6 bases at V and 6 bases at J; junction bases unmatched: 10. Germline V gene sequence: CDR1 LNHDA, CDR2 SQIVND (reference sequence). The CDR3 sequence: CASRASGTSGDTQYF. The CDR3 nucleotides are TGTGCCAGTAGAGCTAGCGGGACCTCCGGGGATACGCAGTATTTT.

The rearrangement uses TRBV12-2 and TRBJ2-1; the table's D gene call, TRBD2, was not cross checked with the DNA. TRBV12-2 is tagged as a pseudogene. This CDR3 spans 19 amino acids. The CDR3 bases are TGTGCAAGTCGCTTAGCCGGACGACTAGCGGGAAACTCCTACAATGAGCAGTTCTTC. Translation: CASRLAGRLAGNSYNEQFF.

This chain links TRBV13 with TRBJ1-6; D is possibly TRBD1 (6 bases). V lost 2 bases and J lost 10, with 15 bases in between. The CDR3 totals 15 residues. Looked up from germline, CDR1 is PRHDT and CDR2 is FYEKMQ (reference sequence). CDR3 sequence reads: CASSLMGDNWSPLHF. The CDR3 region has the DNA TGTGCCAGCAGCTTAATGGGGGACAATTGGTCACCCCTCCACTTT.